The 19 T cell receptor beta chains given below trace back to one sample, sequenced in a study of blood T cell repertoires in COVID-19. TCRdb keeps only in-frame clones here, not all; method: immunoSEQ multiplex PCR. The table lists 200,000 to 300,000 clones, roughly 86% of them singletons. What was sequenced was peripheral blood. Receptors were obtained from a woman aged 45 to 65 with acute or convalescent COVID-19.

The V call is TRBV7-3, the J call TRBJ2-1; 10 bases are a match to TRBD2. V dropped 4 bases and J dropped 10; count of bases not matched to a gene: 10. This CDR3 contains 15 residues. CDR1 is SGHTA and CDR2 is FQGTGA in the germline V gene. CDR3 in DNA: TGTGCCAGCAGCTCTGTAGCGGGAGGCCTCGGGGAGCAGTTCTTC. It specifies CASSSVAGGLGEQFF.

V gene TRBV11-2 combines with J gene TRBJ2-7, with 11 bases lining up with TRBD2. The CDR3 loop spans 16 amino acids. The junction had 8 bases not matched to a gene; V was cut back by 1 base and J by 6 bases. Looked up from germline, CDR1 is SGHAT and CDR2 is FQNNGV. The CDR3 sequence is CASSLGASGRLIEQYF. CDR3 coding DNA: TGTGCCAGCAGCTTAGGGGCTAGCGGGAGGTTGATCGAGCAGTACTTC.

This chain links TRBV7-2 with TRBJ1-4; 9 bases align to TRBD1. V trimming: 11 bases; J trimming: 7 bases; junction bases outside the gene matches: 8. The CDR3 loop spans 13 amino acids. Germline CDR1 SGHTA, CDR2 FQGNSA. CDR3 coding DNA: TGTGCCTCGTCCGACAGGGGGGGTGAAAAACTGTTTTTT. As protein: CASSDRGGEKLFF.

In DNA, the CDR3 is TGTGCCAGCAGCCCCCATGGGCGGGGTTACAATGAGCAGTTCTTC. Its translation: CASSPHGRGYNEQFF. The chain is built from TRBV7-2 and TRBJ2-1, with D maybe TRBD2 (6 bases). Trimming stripped 5 bases from V and 4 bases from J, with 15 bases between. This CDR3 is built from 15 residues. Germline loops: CDR1 SGHTA, CDR2 FQGNSA.

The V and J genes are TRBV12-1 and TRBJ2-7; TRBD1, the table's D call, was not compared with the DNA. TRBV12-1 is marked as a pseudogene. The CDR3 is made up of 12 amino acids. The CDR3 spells CASNRGPHEQYF. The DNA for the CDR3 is TGTGCCAGCAACAGGGGGCCCCACGAGCAGTACTTC.

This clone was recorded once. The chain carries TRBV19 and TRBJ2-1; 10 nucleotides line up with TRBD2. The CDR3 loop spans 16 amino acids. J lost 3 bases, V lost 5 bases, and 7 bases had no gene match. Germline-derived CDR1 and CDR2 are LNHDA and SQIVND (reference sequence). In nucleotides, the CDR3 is TGTGCCAGTAGTCTCACGAGGACTAGCGGCTACAATGAGCAGTTCTTC. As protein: CASSLTRTSGYNEQFF.

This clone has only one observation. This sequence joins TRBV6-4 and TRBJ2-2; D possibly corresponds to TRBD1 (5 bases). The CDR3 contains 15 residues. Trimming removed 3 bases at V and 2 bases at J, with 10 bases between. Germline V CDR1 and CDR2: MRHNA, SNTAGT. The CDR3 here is CASSEQGGNTGELFF. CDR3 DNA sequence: TGTGCCAGCAGTGAGCAGGGTGGAAACACCGGGGAGCTGTTTTTT.

CDR3 residues: CASSTTSRETQYF. The CDR3 nucleotides are TGTGCCAGCAGCACGACTAGTAGAGAGACCCAGTACTTC. This chain joins TRBV7-2 and TRBJ2-5; TRBD2 might be the D (6 bases). The CDR3 runs to 13 residues. CDR1 is SGHTA, CDR2 FQGNSA, per germline. Deletions cut 5 bases from V and 4 bases from J, with 11 bases between.

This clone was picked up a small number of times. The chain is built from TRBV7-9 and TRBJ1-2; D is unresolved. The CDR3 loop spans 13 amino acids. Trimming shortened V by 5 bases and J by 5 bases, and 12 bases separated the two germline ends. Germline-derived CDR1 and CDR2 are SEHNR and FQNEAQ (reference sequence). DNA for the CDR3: TGTGCCAGCAGCCTCGGGAGCGGGTATGGCTACACCTTC. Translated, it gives CASSLGSGYGYTF.

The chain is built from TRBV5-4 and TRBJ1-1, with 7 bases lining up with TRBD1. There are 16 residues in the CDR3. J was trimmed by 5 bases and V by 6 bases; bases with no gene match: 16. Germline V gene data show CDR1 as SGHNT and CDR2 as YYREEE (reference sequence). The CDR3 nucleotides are TGTGCCAGCACCAGTCCTCTAGGGGGCGAGGAAACTGAAGCTTTCTTT. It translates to CASTSPLGGEETEAFF.

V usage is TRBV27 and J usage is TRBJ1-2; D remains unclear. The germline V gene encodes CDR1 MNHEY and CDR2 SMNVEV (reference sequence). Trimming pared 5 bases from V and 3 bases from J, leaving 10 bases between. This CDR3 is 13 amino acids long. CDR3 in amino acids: CASSLWSDYGYTF. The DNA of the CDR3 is TGTGCCAGCAGTCTTTGGTCGGACTATGGCTACACCTTC.

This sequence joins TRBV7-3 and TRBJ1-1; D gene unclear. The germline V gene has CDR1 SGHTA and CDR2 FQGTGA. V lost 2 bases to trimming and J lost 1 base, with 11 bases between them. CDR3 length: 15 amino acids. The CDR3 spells CASSLANTGNTEAFF. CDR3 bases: TGTGCCAGCAGCTTAGCCAACACGGGGAACACTGAAGCTTTCTTT. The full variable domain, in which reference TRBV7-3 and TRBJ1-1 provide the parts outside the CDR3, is GAGVSQTPSNKVTEKGKYVELRCDPISGHTALYWYRQSLGQGPEFLIYFQGTGAADDSGLPNDRFFAVRPEGSVSTLKIQRTERGDSAVYLCASSLANTGNTEAFFGQGTRLTVV.

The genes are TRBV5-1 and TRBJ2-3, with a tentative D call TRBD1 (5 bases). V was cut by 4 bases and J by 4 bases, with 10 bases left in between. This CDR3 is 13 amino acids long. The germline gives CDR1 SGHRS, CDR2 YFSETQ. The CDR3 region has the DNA TGCGCCAGCAGCGAGCAGGGCGCAGATACGCAGTATTTT. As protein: CASSEQGADTQYF.

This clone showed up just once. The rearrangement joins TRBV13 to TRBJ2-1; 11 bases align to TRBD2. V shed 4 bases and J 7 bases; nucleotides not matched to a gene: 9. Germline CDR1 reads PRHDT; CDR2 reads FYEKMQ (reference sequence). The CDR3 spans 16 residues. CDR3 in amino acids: CASSSLRGTSGNEQFF. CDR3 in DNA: TGTGCCAGCAGCTCCCTCCGAGGGACTAGCGGTAATGAGCAGTTCTTC.

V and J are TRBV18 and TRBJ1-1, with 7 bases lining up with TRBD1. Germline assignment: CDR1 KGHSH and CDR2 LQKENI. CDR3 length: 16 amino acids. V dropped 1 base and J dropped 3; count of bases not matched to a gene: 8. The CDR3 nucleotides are TGTGCCAGCTCACCACAGAGAACAGGGGATCACACTGAAGCTTTCTTT. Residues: CASSPQRTGDHTEAFF.

The CDR3 DNA reads as TGCAGCGTTGACTTCTACAATGAGCAGTTCTTC. This gives the protein CSVDFYNEQFF. The chain has TRBV29-1 and TRBJ2-1; D ambiguous. Germline values: CDR1 SQVTM, CDR2 ANQGSEA. The germline V and J ends were trimmed by 3 bases and 3 bases, with 3 bases remaining between them. The CDR3 covers 11 residues.

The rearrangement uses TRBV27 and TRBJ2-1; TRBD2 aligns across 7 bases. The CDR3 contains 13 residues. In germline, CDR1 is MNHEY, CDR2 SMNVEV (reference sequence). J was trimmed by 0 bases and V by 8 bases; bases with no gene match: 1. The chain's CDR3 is CASRDYSYNEQFF. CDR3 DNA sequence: TGTGCCAGCCGGGACTACTCCTACAATGAGCAGTTCTTC.

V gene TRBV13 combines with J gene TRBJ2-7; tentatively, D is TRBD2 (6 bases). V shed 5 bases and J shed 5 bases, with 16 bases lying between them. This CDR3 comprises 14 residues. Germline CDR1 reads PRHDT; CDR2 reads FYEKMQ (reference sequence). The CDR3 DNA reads TGTGCCAGCAGCGGGGGGTTGGAAGCCCACGAGCAGTACTTC. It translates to CASSGGLEAHEQYF.

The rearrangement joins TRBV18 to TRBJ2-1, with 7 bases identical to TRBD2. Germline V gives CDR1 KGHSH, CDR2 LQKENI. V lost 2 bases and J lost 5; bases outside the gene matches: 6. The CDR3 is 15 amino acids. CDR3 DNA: TGTGCCAGCTCACCAGGTACTAGCGAAAACAATGAGCAGTTCTTC. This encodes CASSPGTSENNEQFF.